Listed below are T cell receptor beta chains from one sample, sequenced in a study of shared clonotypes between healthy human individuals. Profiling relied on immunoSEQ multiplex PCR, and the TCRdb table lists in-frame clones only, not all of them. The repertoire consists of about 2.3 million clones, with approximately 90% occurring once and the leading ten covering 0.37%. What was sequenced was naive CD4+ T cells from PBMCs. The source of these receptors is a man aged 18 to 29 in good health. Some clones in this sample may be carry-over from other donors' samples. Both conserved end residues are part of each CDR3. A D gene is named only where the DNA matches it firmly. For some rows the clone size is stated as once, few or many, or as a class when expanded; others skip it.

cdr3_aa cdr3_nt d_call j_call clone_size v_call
CASSPGLAGELLAKNIQYF TGTGCCAGCAGCCCGGGACTAGCGGGAGAGTTACTAGCCAAAAACATTCAGTACTTC TRBD2 TRBJ2-4 NA TRBV7-6
CASSELGAGGEKTQYF TGTGCCAGCAGTGAATTGGGAGCGGGAGGCGAGAAGACCCAGTACTTC TRBD2 TRBJ2-5 NA TRBV25-1
CASSLPQTGVGYTF TGTGCCAGCAGCTTACCCCAGACAGGAGTTGGCTACACCTTC NA TRBJ1-2 NA TRBV7-9
CASSDRDKGIEAFF TGTGCCAGCAGTGACCGGGACAAGGGGATTGAAGCTTTCTTT NA TRBJ1-1 NA TRBV25-1
CASSVGGAASTDTQYF TGTGCCAGCAGCGTAGGCGGGGCCGCTAGCACAGATACGCAGTATTTT NA TRBJ2-3 NA TRBV9
CASSLDDSNQPQHF TGCGCCAGCAGCTTGGACGATAGCAATCAGCCCCAGCATTTT NA TRBJ1-5 NA TRBV5-1
CASSFDGKSTDTQYF TGTGCCAGCAGCTTCGACGGGAAAAGCACAGATACGCAGTATTTT NA TRBJ2-3 NA TRBV7-2
CASSHTTGVFYEQYF TGTGCCAGCAGCCACACGACAGGGGTCTTCTACGAGCAGTACTTC TRBD1 TRBJ2-7 NA TRBV6-5
CASSIGTVMNTEAFF TGCGCCAGCAGCATTGGGACAGTGATGAACACTGAAGCTTTCTTT TRBD1 TRBJ1-1 NA TRBV5-1
CASSGQGAGELFF TGTGCCAGCAGTGGACAGGGGGCCGGGGAGCTGTTTTTT TRBD1 TRBJ2-2 NA TRBV2
CASSEYASGPPANEQFF TGTGCCAGCAGTGAATATGCTAGCGGTCCACCGGCGAATGAGCAGTTCTTC TRBD2 TRBJ2-1 NA TRBV25-1
CASSPHRDRRQETQYF TGTGCCAGCAGTCCGCATCGGGACAGGCGACAAGAGACCCAGTACTTC TRBD1 TRBJ2-5 NA TRBV28
CASNPPAKEQFF TGTGCCAGCAATCCCCCGGCGAAGGAGCAGTTCTTC NA TRBJ2-1 NA TRBV28
CASSLFSGGARTEAFF TGTGCCAGCAGCTTGTTCTCCGGGGGCGCTCGGACTGAAGCTTTCTTT NA TRBJ1-1 NA TRBV5-6
CASSQGQGPYEQYF TGTGCCAGCAGCCAGGGACAGGGACCGTACGAGCAGTACTTC TRBD1 TRBJ2-7 NA TRBV7-3
CASSFSGGRSNYGYTF TGTGCCAGCAGTTTCTCGGGCGGCAGATCTAACTATGGCTACACCTTC NA TRBJ1-2 once TRBV27
CASSNSGGRTDTQYF TGTGCCAGCAGTAACTCCGGCGGGCGCACAGATACGCAGTATTTT NA TRBJ2-3 NA TRBV6-6
CASSSGPSSYEQYF TGTGCCAGCAGTTCCGGTCCAAGCTCCTACGAGCAGTACTTC NA TRBJ2-7 NA TRBV11-3
CASSQNPTIPRQGGNQPQHF TGCGCCAGCAGCCAAAACCCCACCATTCCGAGGCAGGGAGGCAATCAGCCCCAGCATTTT NA TRBJ1-5 NA TRBV4-1
CASSPKGGESSYEQYF TGTGCCAGCAGCCCCAAGGGGGGGGAGAGCTCCTACGAGCAGTACTTC NA TRBJ2-7 NA TRBV7-9
CSVSIGQGAREQYF TGCAGCGTTAGTATCGGACAGGGGGCGAGGGAGCAGTACTTC TRBD1 TRBJ2-5 NA TRBV29-1
CASQGSTDTQYF TGTGCCAGCCAGGGGAGCACAGATACGCAGTATTTT NA TRBJ2-3 once TRBV6-5
CASSSWRQETQYF TGTGCCAGTAGTAGTTGGCGACAAGAGACCCAGTACTTC NA TRBJ2-5 NA TRBV19
CASSSYGEGASGYTF TGTGCCAGCAGCTCCTATGGGGAGGGGGCGAGTGGCTACACCTTC TRBD1 TRBJ1-2 NA TRBV28
CASAVGASYEQYF TGTGCCAGCGCGGTCGGGGCTTCCTACGAGCAGTACTTC NA TRBJ2-7 NA TRBV6-5
CASSLGSRARSYYGYTF TGTGCCAGCAGCTTAGGTTCCAGGGCACGTTCTTATTATGGCTACACCTTC NA TRBJ1-2 NA TRBV11-2
CASSRPGLAGGDSGANVLTF TGTGCCAGCAGCCGGCCGGGACTAGCGGGAGGTGACTCTGGGGCCAACGTCCTGACTTTC TRBD2 TRBJ2-6 NA TRBV5-4
CASDGRREAFF TGTGCCAGCGATGGACGGCGTGAAGCTTTCTTT NA TRBJ1-1 NA TRBV6-5
CASTSGGAWDTQYF TGTGCCAGCACCTCAGGGGGCGCATGGGATACGCAGTATTTT TRBD1 TRBJ2-3 once TRBV25-1
CASSLAGGSYEQYF TGTGCCAGCAGCTTGGCAGGGGGCTCCTACGAGCAGTACTTC TRBD1 TRBJ2-7 NA TRBV7-8
CASSSTSGRKTQYF TGTGCCAGCAGTTCGACTAGCGGGAGAAAGACCCAGTACTTC TRBD2 TRBJ2-5 NA TRBV27
CASSPHPRDQETQYF TGTGCCAGCAGCCCCCATCCCCGGGACCAAGAGACCCAGTACTTC NA TRBJ2-5 NA TRBV9
CASSLWPGQETQYF TGTGCCAGCAGTTTATGGCCCGGGCAAGAGACCCAGTACTTC NA TRBJ2-5 NA TRBV28
CASSQDIGNNQPQHF TGCGCCAGCAGCCAAGATATAGGGAACAATCAGCCCCAGCATTTT NA TRBJ1-5 few TRBV4-1
CASSLGSGNTIYF TGTGCCAGCAGTTTGGGCAGCGGAAACACCATATATTTT NA TRBJ1-3 NA TRBV27
CAISGRGTEAFF TGTGCCATCAGTGGTCGAGGCACTGAAGCTTTCTTT NA TRBJ1-1 NA TRBV10-3
CASSPPVPGGYTF TGTGCCAGCTCACCACCGGTTCCCGGTGGCTACACCTTC NA TRBJ1-2 NA TRBV18
CASSGTAYEQYF TGTGCCAGCAGTGGAACAGCCTACGAGCAGTACTTC NA TRBJ2-7 NA TRBV2
CASNAPSGASTDTQYF TGTGCCAGCAATGCCCCGAGCGGCGCTAGCACAGATACGCAGTATTTT NA TRBJ2-3 NA TRBV7-9
CASTRAGFPYEQYF TGTGCCAGCACCCGAGCGGGGTTCCCCTACGAGCAGTACTTC TRBD2 TRBJ2-7 NA TRBV5-5
CASSGRGNQPQHF TGTGCCAGCAGTGGGAGGGGCAATCAGCCCCAGCATTTT NA TRBJ1-5 NA TRBV6-1
CASTSWESSYNEQFF TGCGCCAGCACCTCCTGGGAGAGCTCCTACAATGAGCAGTTCTTC NA TRBJ2-1 once TRBV5-1
CASSQDSKGLAGPDTQYF TGCGCCAGCAGCCAAGATAGTAAGGGACTAGCGGGACCAGATACGCAGTATTTT TRBD2 TRBJ2-3 NA TRBV4-3
CASSLGQGARLSTEAFF TGTGCCAGCAGCTTGGGACAGGGGGCGCGTCTAAGCACTGAAGCTTTCTTT TRBD1 TRBJ1-1 NA TRBV5-8
CASSLVQGGSYEQYF TGTGCCAGCAGCTTGGTACAGGGTGGATCCTACGAGCAGTACTTC NA TRBJ2-7 NA TRBV5-5
CASSHPQPGANVLTF TGTGCCAGCAGCCACCCCCAGCCTGGGGCCAACGTCCTGACTTTC NA TRBJ2-6 NA TRBV7-2
CASSGGLAGARGTQYF TGTGCCAGCAGTGGAGGACTAGCGGGGGCACGGGGTACGCAGTATTTT TRBD2 TRBJ2-3 NA TRBV6-1
CASGTVLPGELFF TGTGCCTCCGGGACAGTTTTACCCGGGGAGCTGTTTTTT TRBD1 TRBJ2-2 NA TRBV30
CASSPRLAGSYEQYF TGTGCCAGCAGCCCTCGTCTAGCGGGATCCTACGAGCAGTACTTC TRBD2 TRBJ2-7 NA TRBV7-2
CASRLRDLADHTDTQYF TGTGCCAGCAGATTAAGGGATCTAGCGGATCACACAGATACGCAGTATTTT TRBD2 TRBJ2-3 NA TRBV7-8
CASSAWGSGTSGSYEQYF TGCGCCAGCAGCGCATGGGGTTCCGGGACTAGCGGGAGCTACGAGCAGTACTTC TRBD2 TRBJ2-7 NA TRBV5-1
CASSLRVGPEQYF TGTGCCAGCAGCTTACGTGTCGGTCCCGAGCAGTACTTC NA TRBJ2-7 NA TRBV7-9